What follows describes a single T cell receptor (beta chain). Its antigen is not known. Germline loops: CDR1 SGHTA, CDR2 FQGNSA. V was pared by 2 bases and J by 4 bases, with 11 bases between. The CDR3 loop spans 14 amino acids. The data stem from a study of type 1 regulatory T cells. On the study more broadly: T-allo10 is an in vitro-generated, Tr1-enriched CD4 T cell product specific for alloantigen.

General study points: Tr1 cells had a more restricted TCR repertoire than non-Tr1 cells.

MiXCR, applied by TCRdb to the reads, yields one record per CDR3 protein. Of 55,000 to 65,000 distinct CDR3 sequences in the sample, 62% were seen once. Material for sequencing was cultured non-Tr1 T cells, either the whole culture or a sorted T cell fraction (not recorded which). The receptor comes from a human donor in good health. The gene calls are TRBV7-2 and TRBJ1-1; D ambiguous. Here the CDR3 reads CASSLIHRSTEAFF. The CDR3 nucleotides are TGTGCCAGCAGCTTAATCCACCGGAGCACTGAAGCTTTCTTT.